Sequencing of this T cell receptor (beta chain) was carried out in a study of naive and memory T cell subsets. The SP2 primer and nested alpha and beta constant region primers amplified ligated cDNA in four rounds. Via MiXCR, TCRdb re-called the 5' RACE reads, giving one row per CDR3 protein. This sample carries about 62,000 distinct CDR3 sequences, roughly 8.1% of them seen once, and the ten largest clones take around 21%. There are a few counts of this clonotype. The CDR3 is 9 residues long. Germline V gene lookup returns CDR1 MNHEY and CDR2 SVGEGT. Trimming left V 9 bases short and J 5 bases short, with 3 bases between. A UMI-containing oligonucleotide was joined by 3' ligation to the TCR cDNA template.

The chain joins TRBV6-2 or TRBV6-3 to TRBJ2-3; D unclear. This clonotype was sampled from a female donor in good health. The CDR3 is CARRDTQYF. In nucleotides, the CDR3 is TGTGCCAGGAGAGATACGCAGTATTTT.